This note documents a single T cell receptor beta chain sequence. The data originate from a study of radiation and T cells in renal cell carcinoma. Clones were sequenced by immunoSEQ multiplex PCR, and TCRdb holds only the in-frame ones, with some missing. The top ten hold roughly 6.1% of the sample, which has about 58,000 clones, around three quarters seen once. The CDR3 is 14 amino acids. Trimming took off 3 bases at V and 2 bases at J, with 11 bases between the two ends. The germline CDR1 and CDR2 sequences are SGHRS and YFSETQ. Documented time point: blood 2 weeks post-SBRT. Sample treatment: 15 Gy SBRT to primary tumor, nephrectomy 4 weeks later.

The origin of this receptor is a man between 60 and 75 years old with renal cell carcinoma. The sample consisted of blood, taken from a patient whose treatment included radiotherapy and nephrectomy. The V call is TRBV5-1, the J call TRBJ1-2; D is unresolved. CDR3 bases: TGCGCCAGCAGCTCGGGAGGGAACAACTATGGCTACACCTTC. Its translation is CASSSGGNNYGYTF.